The 17 T cell receptor beta chains presented below share a single source sample, sequenced in a study of technical replicates of blood from a few donors. Only in-frame clones appear in the TCRdb table, and some are missing; sequencing was by immunoSEQ multiplex PCR. In the table there are about 84,000 clones, roughly 98% of which are singletons. The sequencing sample was made of T cells isolated from PBMCs. Receptors were obtained from a human donor in good health.

The V and J genes are TRBV28 and TRBJ2-7, with 8 bases that match TRBD1. Germline V gene sequence: CDR1 MDHEN, CDR2 SYDVKM. The CDR3 sequence is 15 residues long. With 7 bases clipped from V and 1 base from J, the junction kept 9 bases outside the gene matches. The CDR3 here is CASTGGWGRSYEQYF. The CDR3 DNA reads TGTGCCAGCACAGGGGGCTGGGGGAGGTCCTACGAGCAGTACTTC. Together with reference TRBV28 and TRBJ2-7, the CDR3 gives the full variable domain: DVKVTQSSRYLVKRTGEKVFLECVQDMDHENMFWYRQDPGLGLRLIYFSYDVKMKEKGDIPEGYSVSREKKERFSLILESASTNQTSMYLCASTGGWGRSYEQYFGPGTRLTVT.

The chain couples TRBV19 to TRBJ2-7, with TRBD2 matching over 12 bases. Trimming at V came to 6 bases and at J to 6 bases, leaving 9 bases not matched to a gene. This CDR3 has 15 amino acids. CDR1 and CDR2 from the germline V gene are LNHDA and SQIVND (reference sequence). CDR3 loop: CASSLAGGRRSEQYF. The CDR3 DNA follows: TGTGCCAGTAGCCTAGCGGGGGGGCGGAGGAGCGAGCAGTACTTC.

Here the CDR3 reads CASSNGLAGVVGDTQYF. CDR3 nucleotide sequence: TGCGCCAGCAGCAACGGACTAGCGGGGGTAGTAGGGGATACGCAGTATTTT. The V and J genes are TRBV5-1 and TRBJ2-3; 13 bases align to TRBD2. This CDR3 contains 17 residues. Germline assignment: CDR1 SGHRS and CDR2 YFSETQ. V dropped 4 bases and J dropped 6; count of bases not matched to a gene: 11. Filled out from reference TRBV5-1 and TRBJ2-3, the complete variable domain reads KAGVTQTPRYLIKTRGQQVTLSCSPISGHRSVSWYQQTPGQGLQFLFEYFSETQRNKGNFPGRFSGRQFSNSRSEMNVSTLELGDSALYLCASSNGLAGVVGDTQYFGPGTRLTVL.

Regarding this clone: The junction departs from germline at one end; a sequencing error may be responsible. Other DNA sequences in the sample encode the same CDR3. The gene calls are TRBV10-1 and TRBJ1-2; 9 bases are a match to TRBD1. Looked up from germline, CDR1 is WNHNN and CDR2 is SYGVQD (reference sequence). CDR3 length equals 14 residues. The CDR3 reads CASSPGTGFDGYTF. The CDR3 DNA reads TGCGCTAGCAGTCCCGGGACAGGGTTTGATGGCTACACCTTC.

The gene calls are TRBV18 and TRBJ2-7; TRBD2 might be the D (5 bases). V lost 1 base and J 7 bases, leaving 23 bases between the germline ends. The CDR3 extends over 17 amino acids. CDR1 and CDR2 (germline): KGHSH, LQKENI. This chain's CDR3 is CASSPRESGTLSGEQYF. The CDR3 coding sequence is TGTGCCAGCTCACCACGGGAGTCCGGAACCCTCTCGGGGGAGCAGTACTTC.

The chain combines TRBV12-5 with TRBJ1-1, with 7 nucleotides matching TRBD1. The germline V gene encodes CDR1 LGHNT and CDR2 FRNRAP. This CDR3 has 15 amino acids. The ends lost 5 bases at V and 5 bases at J; junction bases unmatched: 11. The CDR3 nucleotides are TGTGCTAGTGGTCCGTGGGGGACAGTTCTTACTGAAGCTTTCTTT. This sequence encodes CASGPWGTVLTEAFF.

The chain couples TRBV19 to TRBJ2-4, with 11 nucleotides matching TRBD2. V dropped 5 bases and J dropped 1; count of bases not matched to a gene: 7. Germline V gene sequence: CDR1 LNHDA, CDR2 SQIVND (reference sequence). The CDR3 is 17 amino acids. The CDR3 region has the DNA TGTGCCAGTAGTGTGGGACTAGCGGTTGGGGCCAAAAACATTCAGTACTTC. It specifies CASSVGLAVGAKNIQYF.

V and J are TRBV11-3 and TRBJ1-2; tentative D call: TRBD1 (6 bases). The germline gives CDR1 SGHNT, CDR2 YENEEA. This CDR3 is 13 amino acids long. Trimming removed 2 bases at V and 7 bases at J, with 11 bases between. The CDR3 nucleotides are TGTGCCAGCAGCTTACCAGGGGTCGGTGGCTACACCTTC. Amino acid sequence: CASSLPGVGGYTF. The full variable domain, in which reference TRBV11-3 and TRBJ1-2 provide the parts outside the CDR3, is EAGVVQSPRYKIIEKKQPVAFWCNPISGHNTLYWYLQNLGQGPELLIRYENEEAVDDSQLPKDRFSAERLKGVDSTLKIQPAELGDSAVYLCASSLPGVGGYTFGSGTRLTVV.

The chain links TRBV10-2 to TRBJ2-1; possible D gene TRBD1, 5 bases. Germline V gene sequence: CDR1 WSHSY, CDR2 SAAADI. CDR3 size: 12 residues. Trimming stripped 5 bases from V and 8 bases from J, with 10 bases between. The DNA of the CDR3 is TGCGCCAGCAGTAAGGGGTGGGATGAGCAGTTCTTC. As protein: CASSKGWDEQFF.

The chain links TRBV29-1 to TRBJ1-4; D may be TRBD1 (5 bases). V dropped 7 bases and J dropped 5 bases, with 14 bases sitting between them. The V gene's germline CDR1 is SQVTM and CDR2 ANQGSEA. The CDR3 totals 13 residues. CDR3 protein: CSALTATNEKLFF. The CDR3 region has the DNA TGCAGCGCGTTGACAGCCACAAATGAAAAACTGTTTTTT.

This clone has a single count. The genes are TRBV4-1 and TRBJ2-7; 12 nucleotides match TRBD2. The J segment lost 0 bases and the V segment lost 2 bases, leaving 11 bases of the junction unmatched. Looked up from germline, CDR1 is MGHRA and CDR2 is YSYEKL. This CDR3 has 19 residues. CDR3 in DNA: TGCGCCAGCAGCCAACTCGTTCCTAGCGGGAGGGCCATCTCCTACGAGCAGTACTTC. Its translation is CASSQLVPSGRAISYEQYF.

This clone showed up just once. The gene calls are TRBV7-3 and TRBJ2-7; 7 bases match TRBD1. V dropped 4 bases and J dropped 6; count of bases not matched to a gene: 9. Germline CDR1 and CDR2: SGHTA and FQGTGA. The CDR3 contains 14 residues. DNA for the CDR3: TGTGCCAGCAGCTACGACAGGGAACAAGGCGAGCAGTACTTC. Its protein is CASSYDREQGEQYF.

This chain links TRBV19 with TRBJ1-1, with a weak D call TRBD1 (6 bases). This CDR3 is built from 14 residues. V was clipped by 6 bases and J by 2 bases, with 13 bases between them. Germline V gene lookup returns CDR1 LNHDA and CDR2 SQIVND (reference sequence). The CDR3 protein is CASRSQGSNTEAFF. The CDR3 DNA reads as TGTGCCAGTAGGTCTCAGGGGAGTAACACTGAAGCTTTCTTT.

The CDR3 DNA is TGTGCCAGCAGCCTCCTACAGGGTGGGAATTCACCCCTCCACTTT. Translation: CASSLLQGGNSPLHF. The chain has TRBV14 and TRBJ1-6; TRBD1 might be the D (6 bases). CDR1 and CDR2 (germline): SGHDN, FVKESK. This CDR3 comprises 15 residues. V was clipped by 4 bases and J by 7 bases, with 14 bases between them.

V usage is TRBV5-1 and J usage is TRBJ2-3, with D perhaps matching TRBD1 (6 bases). With 3 bases removed from V and 1 base from J, the gap between germline ends came to 18 bases. Germline V gives CDR1 SGHRS, CDR2 YFSETQ. The CDR3 sequence is 17 residues long. CDR3 sequence reads: CASSSLRTDRGTDTQYF. CDR3 nucleotide sequence: TGCGCCAGCAGCTCCTTAAGGACAGACCGGGGCACAGATACGCAGTATTTT.

The rearrangement links TRBV6-5 to TRBJ2-1; D uncertain. Trimming left V 2 bases short and J 5 bases short, with 10 bases between. This CDR3 is 14 amino acids long. CDR1 and CDR2 (germline): MNHEY, SVGAGI. In nucleotides, the CDR3 is TGTGCCAGCAGTTACCCCGGTCATCACAATGAGCAGTTCTTC. It translates to CASSYPGHHNEQFF.

This sequence joins TRBV5-1 and TRBJ1-6; D is undetermined. V lost 4 bases, J lost 6 bases, and 8 bases lay in between. Looked up from germline, CDR1 is SGHRS and CDR2 is YFSETQ. This CDR3 is 13 amino acids long. CDR3 DNA sequence: TGCGCCAGCAGCGTTGAGGGTAATTCACCCCTCCACTTT. Encoded protein: CASSVEGNSPLHF.